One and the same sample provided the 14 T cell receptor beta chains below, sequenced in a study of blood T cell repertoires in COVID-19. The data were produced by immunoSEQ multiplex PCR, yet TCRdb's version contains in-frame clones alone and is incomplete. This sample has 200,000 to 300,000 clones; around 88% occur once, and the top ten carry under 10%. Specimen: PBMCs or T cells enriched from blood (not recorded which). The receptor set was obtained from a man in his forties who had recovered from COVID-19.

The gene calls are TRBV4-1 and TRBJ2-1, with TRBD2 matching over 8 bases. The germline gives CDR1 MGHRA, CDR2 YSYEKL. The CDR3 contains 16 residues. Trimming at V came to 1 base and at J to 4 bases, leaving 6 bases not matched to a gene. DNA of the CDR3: TGCGCCAGCAGCCAAGGAGACGGGACTAGGTACAATGAGCAGTTCTTC. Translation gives CASSQGDGTRYNEQFF.

As DNA, the CDR3 is TGTGCCAGTAGTATGTCCGGGACACTTAATCAGCCCCAGCATTTT. This gives the protein CASSMSGTLNQPQHF. The rearrangement uses TRBV19 and TRBJ1-5; D might be TRBD1 (6 bases). Germline V gene lookup returns CDR1 LNHDA and CDR2 SQIVND (reference sequence). This CDR3 has 15 residues. V dropped 3 bases and J dropped 4 bases, with 13 bases sitting between them.

CDR3: CASSQRGASSLYGTDTQYF. In DNA form, the CDR3 reads TGTGCCAGCAGTCAGCGGGGCGCTAGCAGCCTCTATGGCACAGATACGCAGTATTTT. The V gene is TRBV7-2, the J gene TRBJ2-3, with 7 bases matching TRBD2. This CDR3 is built from 19 residues. Germline CDR1 reads SGHTA; CDR2 reads FQGNSA. The ends lost 6 bases at V and 1 base at J; junction bases unmatched: 19.

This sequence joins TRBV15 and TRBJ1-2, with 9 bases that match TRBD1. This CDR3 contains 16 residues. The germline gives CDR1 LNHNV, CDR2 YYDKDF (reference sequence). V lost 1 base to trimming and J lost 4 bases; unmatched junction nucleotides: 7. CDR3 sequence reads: CATSRGGDRDLYGYTF. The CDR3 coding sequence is TGTGCCACCAGCAGAGGGGGGGACAGGGATCTCTATGGCTACACCTTC.

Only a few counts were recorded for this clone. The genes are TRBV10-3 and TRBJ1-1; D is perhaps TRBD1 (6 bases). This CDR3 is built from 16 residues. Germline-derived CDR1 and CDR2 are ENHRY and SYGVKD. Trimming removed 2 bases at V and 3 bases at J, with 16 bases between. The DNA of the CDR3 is TGTGCCATCAGTGAGCCGAACAGGGATGGTCACACTGAAGCTTTCTTT. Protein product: CAISEPNRDGHTEAFF.

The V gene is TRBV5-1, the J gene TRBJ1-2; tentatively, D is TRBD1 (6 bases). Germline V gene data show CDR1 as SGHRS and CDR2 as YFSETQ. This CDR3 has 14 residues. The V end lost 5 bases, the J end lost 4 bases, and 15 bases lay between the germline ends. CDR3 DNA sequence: TGCGCCAGCAGGGTGACAGGAGGTACCTATGGCTACACCTTC. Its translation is CASRVTGGTYGYTF.

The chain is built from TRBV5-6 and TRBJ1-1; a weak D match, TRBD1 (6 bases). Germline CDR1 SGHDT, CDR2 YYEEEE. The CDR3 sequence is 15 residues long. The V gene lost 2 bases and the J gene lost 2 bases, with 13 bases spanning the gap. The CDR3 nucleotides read TGTGCCAGCAGCTTATTAGACAGGAAAAACACTGAAGCTTTCTTT. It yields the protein CASSLLDRKNTEAFF.

The CDR3 sequence: CASSSRGSGSREQYF. CDR3 coding DNA: TGTGCCAGCAGTTCCCGGGGTAGCGGGAGTCGCGAGCAGTACTTC. The genes are TRBV6-5 and TRBJ2-7; 9 nucleotides align to TRBD2. The CDR3 length is 15 residues. The V gene's germline CDR1 is MNHEY and CDR2 SVGAGI. V was clipped by 4 bases and J by 6 bases; unmatched bases: 10.

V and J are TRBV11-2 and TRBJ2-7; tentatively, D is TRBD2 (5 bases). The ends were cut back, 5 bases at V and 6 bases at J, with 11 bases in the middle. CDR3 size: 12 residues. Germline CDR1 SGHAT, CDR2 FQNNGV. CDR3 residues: CASSTGFSEQYF. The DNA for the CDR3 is TGTGCCAGCAGCACGGGGTTCTCCGAGCAGTACTTC.

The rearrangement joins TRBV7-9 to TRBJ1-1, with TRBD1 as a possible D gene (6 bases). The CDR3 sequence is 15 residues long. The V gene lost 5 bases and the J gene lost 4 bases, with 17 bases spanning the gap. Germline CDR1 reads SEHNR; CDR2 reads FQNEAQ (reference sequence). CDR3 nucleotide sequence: TGTGCCAGCAGCGCCCTTTTGGGGGCGACCACTGAAGCTTTCTTT. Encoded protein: CASSALLGATTEAFF.

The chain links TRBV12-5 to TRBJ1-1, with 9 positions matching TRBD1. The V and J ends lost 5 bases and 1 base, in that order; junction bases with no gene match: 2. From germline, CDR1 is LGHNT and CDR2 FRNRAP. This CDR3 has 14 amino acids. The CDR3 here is CASGQGQGNTEAFF. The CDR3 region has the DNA TGTGCTAGTGGTCAGGGACAGGGGAACACTGAAGCTTTCTTT.

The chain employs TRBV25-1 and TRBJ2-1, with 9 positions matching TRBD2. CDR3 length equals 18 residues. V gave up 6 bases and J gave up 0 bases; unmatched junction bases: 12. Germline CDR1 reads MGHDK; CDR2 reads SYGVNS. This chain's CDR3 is CASSDGAGLANSYNEQFF. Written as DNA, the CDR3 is TGTGCCAGCAGCGATGGGGCGGGACTAGCCAACTCCTACAATGAGCAGTTCTTC. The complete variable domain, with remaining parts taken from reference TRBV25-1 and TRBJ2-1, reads EADIYQTPRYLVIGTGKKITLECSQTMGHDKMYWYQQDPGMELHLIHYSYGVNSTEKGDLSSESTVSRIRTEHFPLTLESARPSHTSQYLCASSDGAGLANSYNEQFFGPGTRLTVL.

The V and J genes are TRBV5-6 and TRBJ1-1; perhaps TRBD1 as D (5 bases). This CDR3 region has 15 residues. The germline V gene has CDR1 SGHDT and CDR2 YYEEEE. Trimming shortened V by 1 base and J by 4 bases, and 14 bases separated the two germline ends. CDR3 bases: TGTGCCAGCAGCTTGACGTCTTCCAGGGTCACTGAAGCTTTCTTT. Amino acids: CASSLTSSRVTEAFF.

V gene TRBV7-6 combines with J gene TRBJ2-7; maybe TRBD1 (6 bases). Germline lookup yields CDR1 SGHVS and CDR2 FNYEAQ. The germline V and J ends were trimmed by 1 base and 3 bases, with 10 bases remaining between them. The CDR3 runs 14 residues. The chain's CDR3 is CASSLGTEIYEQYF. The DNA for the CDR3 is TGTGCCAGCAGCTTAGGGACAGAGATCTACGAGCAGTACTTC. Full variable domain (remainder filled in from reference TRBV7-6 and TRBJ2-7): GAGVSQSPRYKVTKRGQDVALRCDPISGHVSLYWYRQALGQGPEFLTYFNYEAQQDKSGLPNDRFSAERPEGSISTLTIQRTEQRDSAMYRCASSLGTEIYEQYFGPGTRLTVT.